The next 16 T cell receptor beta chains were all read from a single sample in a study of early T cells in non-severe SARS-CoV-2 infection. TCRdb independently ran MiXCR on the 5' RACE reads; one entry per CDR3 protein. The sample lists 33,000 or so distinct CDR3 sequences; approximately 5.8% were seen once. Sequenced input: whole blood. All receptors derive from an adult who was a healthcare worker with PCR-confirmed SARS-CoV-2 infection or an uninfected control (not recorded which).

Comment on this clonotype: A much larger clone is a single base away; this may be a read error. This chain joins TRBV19 and TRBJ2-2; no clear D gene. Germline V gene data show CDR1 as LNHDA and CDR2 as SQIVND (reference sequence). CDR3 size: 14 residues. This CDR3 reads CASSPGVVTAELFF. The CDR3 coding sequence is TGTGCCAGTAGCCCTGGGGTGGTAACCGCGGAGCTGTTTTTT.

At least ten counts were recorded for this clonotype. This chain uses TRBV7-9 with TRBJ1-1; TRBD1 matches 10 bases. Germline V gene sequence: CDR1 SEHNR, CDR2 FQNEAQ (reference sequence). J lost 4 bases, V lost 4 bases, and 12 bases had no gene match. This CDR3 is 17 amino acids long. CDR3 loop: CASSSFKPGTGVTEAFF. The DNA of the CDR3 is TGTGCCAGCAGCTCCTTTAAACCCGGGACAGGGGTCACTGAAGCTTTCTTT.

This clonotype has ten or more counts. The genes are TRBV5-5 and TRBJ1-2, with 10 bases that match TRBD1. This CDR3 comprises 15 residues. Germline CDR1 SGHKS, CDR2 YYEKEE (reference sequence). V lost 3 bases to trimming and J lost 6 bases; unmatched junction nucleotides: 8. CDR3 region: CASSSQTGGGDGYTF. The CDR3 coding sequence is TGTGCCAGCAGCTCACAGACAGGGGGCGGTGATGGCTACACCTTC.

This clonotype was found many times. The V and J genes are TRBV11-2 and TRBJ2-3, with no clear D. Germline V gene sequence: CDR1 SGHAT, CDR2 FQNNGV. The V end lost 4 bases, the J end lost 0 bases, and 11 bases lay between the germline ends. This CDR3 spans 15 amino acids. The CDR3 DNA is TGTGCCAGCAGCTCCGGGCTAAAGAGCACAGATACGCAGTATTTT. It codes for CASSSGLKSTDTQYF.

The chain has TRBV2 and TRBJ1-1, with D uncertain. Trimming removed 4 bases at V and 10 bases at J, with 19 bases between. From germline, CDR1 is SNHLY and CDR2 FYNNEI. This CDR3 contains 14 residues. This CDR3 is CASSGTRREHRAFF. CDR3 DNA sequence: TGTGCCAGCAGTGGCACGAGAAGGGAACATCGAGCTTTCTTT.

This clonotype was seen ten or more times. The rearrangement uses TRBV27 and TRBJ1-2; D is possibly TRBD1 (6 bases). CDR3 size: 12 residues. Germline V gene lookup returns CDR1 MNHEY and CDR2 SMNVEV (reference sequence). Trimming took off 4 bases at V and 6 bases at J, with 9 bases between the two ends. CDR3 in DNA: TGTGCCAGCAGTTCGACAGGAAATGGCTACACCTTC. It translates to CASSSTGNGYTF.

There are many counts of this clonotype. The V and J genes are TRBV18 and TRBJ1-5; D is uncertain. CDR3 length: 13 amino acids. V lost 5 bases and J lost 5, with 10 bases in between. Germline CDR1 reads KGHSH; CDR2 reads LQKENI. The CDR3 nucleotides read TGTGCCAGCTCAAGGGTAGTGGATCAGCCCCAGCATTTT. Encoded protein: CASSRVVDQPQHF.

This clonotype was found many times. The chain recombines TRBV7-8 with TRBJ2-3; the match to TRBD2 covers 12 bases. The CDR3 is 17 amino acids. Trimming removed 5 bases from V and 2 bases from J; junction bases left unmatched: 8. CDR1 is SGHVS and CDR2 is FQNEAQ in the germline V gene. CDR3 protein: CASSPGWTSGITDTQYF. The CDR3 DNA reads TGTGCCAGCAGCCCAGGGTGGACTAGCGGGATCACAGATACGCAGTATTTT. Full variable domain (outside the CDR3, taken from reference TRBV7-8 and TRBJ2-3): GAGVSQSPRYKVAKRGQDVALRCDPISGHVSLFWYQQALGQGPEFLTYFQNEAQLDKSGLPSDRFFAERPEGSVSTLKIQRTQQEDSAVYLCASSPGWTSGITDTQYFGPGTRLTVL.

This clonotype was counted ten times or more. The chain employs TRBV6-2 or TRBV6-3 and TRBJ1-5; the D is unclear. Trimming cost V 2 bases and J 7 bases, with 6 bases left between them. CDR1 is MNHEY, CDR2 SVGEGT, per germline. This CDR3 comprises 12 residues. The CDR3 loop is CASSYQDQPQHF. The CDR3 nucleotides are TGTGCCAGCAGTTACCAGGACCAGCCCCAGCATTTT.

At least ten counts were recorded for this clonotype. V usage is TRBV7-9 and J usage is TRBJ2-3, with D perhaps TRBD2 (5 bases). The V end was cut by 3 bases, the J end by 5 bases, with 9 bases between. CDR1 and CDR2 from the germline V gene are SEHNR and FQNEAQ (reference sequence). The CDR3 is 13 residues long. The CDR3 sequence is CASSFSAGDTQYF. CDR3 sequence (DNA): TGTGCCAGCAGCTTCTCCGCGGGAGATACGCAGTATTTT.

This clonotype was seen repeatedly, ten times or more. The chain recombines TRBV12-3 or TRBV12-4 with TRBJ2-4; 7 bases line up with TRBD1. CDR3 size: 14 residues. J was trimmed by 7 bases and V by 4 bases; bases with no gene match: 7. CDR3 protein: CASSSRGKTNIQYF. DNA for the CDR3: TGTGCCAGCAGTTCCAGGGGGAAAACGAACATTCAGTACTTC.

This clonotype was counted ten times or more. V gene TRBV28 combines with J gene TRBJ2-3; 10 bases line up with TRBD1. Germline loops: CDR1 MDHEN, CDR2 SYDVKM. V trimming: 8 bases; J trimming: 4 bases; junction bases outside the gene matches: 12. The CDR3 covers 16 residues. The CDR3 spells CASLTGTGAISDTQYF. CDR3 nucleotides: TGTGCCAGCCTAACAGGGACAGGGGCAATCTCAGATACGCAGTATTTT. Together with reference TRBV28 and TRBJ2-3, the CDR3 gives the full variable domain: DVKVTQSSRYLVKRTGEKVFLECVQDMDHENMFWYRQDPGLGLRLIYFSYDVKMKEKGDIPEGYSVSREKKERFSLILESASTNQTSMYLCASLTGTGAISDTQYFGPGTRLTVL.

Ten or more counts support this clonotype. The CDR3 loop is CASSQGWGLDYGYTF. The CDR3 coding sequence is TGCGCCAGCAGCCAAGGATGGGGGCTCGACTATGGCTACACCTTC. This chain joins TRBV4-3 and TRBJ1-2; D might be TRBD1 (6 bases). Deletions cut 1 base from V and 3 bases from J, with 12 bases between. The CDR3 sequence is 15 residues long. Germline assignment: CDR1 LGHNA and CDR2 YSLEER.

This clonotype was counted ten times or more. This chain joins TRBV6-1 and TRBJ2-4, with D possibly matching TRBD1 (6 bases). Germline lookup yields CDR1 MNHNS and CDR2 SASEGT. The CDR3 runs 14 residues. V lost 5 bases and J 1 base, leaving 9 bases between the germline ends. The chain's CDR3 is CASSFTGAKNIQYF. CDR3 bases: TGTGCCAGCAGTTTTACAGGGGCCAAAAACATTCAGTACTTC.

This clonotype is deemed medium-sized. V and J are TRBV27 and TRBJ1-5; 8 bases match TRBD1. After removal of 6 bases from V and 3 bases from J, the junction contained 7 bases not matched to a gene. Germline V gene data show CDR1 as MNHEY and CDR2 as SMNVEV (reference sequence). CDR3 size: 15 residues. This CDR3 reads CASSPGTGINQPQHF. The CDR3, as DNA: TGTGCCAGCAGCCCGGGGACAGGAATCAATCAGCCCCAGCATTTT.

There are many counts of this clonotype. The chain uses TRBV18 and TRBJ2-1; maybe TRBD2 (5 bases). Germline assignment: CDR1 KGHSH and CDR2 LQKENI. V was pared by 2 bases and J by 6 bases, with 8 bases between. The CDR3 loop spans 13 amino acids. The CDR3 loop is CASSPNGGNEQFF. CDR3 DNA sequence: TGTGCCAGCTCACCAAACGGAGGCAATGAGCAGTTCTTC.